The rows below give T cell receptor beta chains drawn from one sample of a study of T cell responses to AZD1222 COVID-19 vaccine. Assay used: immunoSEQ multiplex PCR; TCRdb lists only in-frame clones, some missing. Seen here are around 120,000 clones, around nine tenths observed once, and the top ten hold about 2.7%. The sequences come from peripheral blood, collected on day 0 of AZD1222 vaccination. Receptors were obtained from an adult in good health. Both conserved end residues are part of each CDR3. A D gene is named only where the DNA matches it firmly. Clone size, where shown, is once, few, many, or a class for clones that have expanded.

D	size	V	J	DNA	CDR3
TRBD2	NA	TRBV19	TRBJ2-3	TGTGCCAGTAGTATAGGTTTTGCGGGAGGGGTGGATACGCAGTATTTT	CASSIGFAGGVDTQYF
TRBD2	NA	TRBV2	TRBJ2-1	TGTGCCAGCCGGCGGGAGCCAAGTTCCTACAATGAGCAGTTCTTC	CASRREPSSYNEQFF
NA	NA	TRBV5-5	TRBJ1-1	TGTGCCAGCAGCTTGGGGCAGGGTCGATATGAAGCTTTCTTT	CASSLGQGRYEAFF
TRBD2	few	TRBV29-1	TRBJ2-7	TGCAGCGTTGTCCGGGGGGGCTACGAGCAGTACTTC	CSVVRGGYEQYF
NA	NA	TRBV30	TRBJ1-4	TGTGCCTGGCTCGTGGGGGACGCAACTAATGAAAAACTGTTTTTT	CAWLVGDATNEKLFF
TRBD1	NA	TRBV6-5	TRBJ1-1	TGTGCCAGCTCCTTACAGGGGGACACTGAAGCTTTCTTT	CASSLQGDTEAFF
TRBD1	NA	TRBV24-1	TRBJ2-2	TGTGCCACCGGACAGGAAAACACCGGGGAGCTGTTTTTT	CATGQENTGELFF
NA	NA	TRBV29-1	TRBJ2-5	TGCAGCGTTCTGGCCGGTCAAGAGACCCAGTACTTC	CSVLAGQETQYF
NA	NA	TRBV6-2/TRBV6-3	TRBJ2-1	TGTGCCAGCAGTTACTCGATAGACAGGACTAGAGGTTTTCGGGACTACAATGAGCAGTTCTTC	CASSYSIDRTRGFRDYNEQFF
NA	once	TRBV6-5	TRBJ2-7	TGTGCCAGCAGTCCGGCGACGGGGGAGTACGAGCAGTACTTC	CASSPATGEYEQYF
NA	NA	TRBV15	TRBJ1-2	TGTGCCACCAGGAGGGGGGGGGAAAACTATGGCTACACCTTC	CATRRGGENYGYTF
NA	NA	TRBV12-3/TRBV12-4	TRBJ1-4	TGTGCCAGCAGGGGGGGAAAACTGTTTTTT	CASRGGKLFF
NA	once	TRBV2	TRBJ1-1	TGTGCCAGCAGCCCGAGAGTGGCGGTCAGCACTGAAGCTTTCTTT	CASSPRVAVSTEAFF
TRBD2	NA	TRBV11-2	TRBJ2-7	TGTGCCAGCAGCTTCCGACTAGCAGCTGACTACGAGCAGTACTTC	CASSFRLAADYEQYF
NA	NA	TRBV29-1	TRBJ1-2	TGCAGCGTAATCGGTCCCCCTCTCTATGGCTACACCTTC	CSVIGPPLYGYTF
TRBD1	NA	TRBV5-1	TRBJ1-4	TGCGCCAGCAGCGCACAGACAGGGACTAATGAAAAACTGTTTTTT	CASSAQTGTNEKLFF
NA	NA	TRBV11-1	TRBJ1-1	TGTGCCAGCAGCTTTCTAAGGAAGGGTGAAGCTTTCTTT	CASSFLRKGEAFF
NA	NA	TRBV2	TRBJ2-3	TGTGCCAGCAGCGGATTTCAGGGAGATACGCAGTATTTT	CASSGFQGDTQYF
NA	NA	TRBV5-1	TRBJ1-3	TGCGCCAGCTCCAGGGAGGGGAGCTCTGGAAACACCATATATTTT	CASSREGSSGNTIYF
NA	NA	TRBV6-1	TRBJ2-1	TGTGCCAGCAGTGAACCCCCAAACCGTGGCGGGGGGACAGGACCTAACCGGTTCTTC	CASSEPPNRGGGTGPNRFF
NA	NA	TRBV27	TRBJ2-1	TGTGCCAGCAGTTTAGTTAGAACCTACAATGAGCAGTTCTTC	CASSLVRTYNEQFF
NA	NA	TRBV6-1	TRBJ1-5	TGTGCCAGCAGTGATGGGTATAGCAATCAGCCCCAGCATTTT	CASSDGYSNQPQHF
NA	NA	TRBV12-3/TRBV12-4	TRBJ2-5	TGTGCCAGCAGTTTGACAGAAGAGACCCAGTACTTC	CASSLTEETQYF
NA	NA	TRBV4-1	TRBJ1-5	TGCGCCAGCAGCCAAGATCTTAACAGTTACAATCAGCCCCAGCATTTT	CASSQDLNSYNQPQHF
NA	NA	TRBV7-3	TRBJ1-1	TGTGCCAGCAGCTTAGGTGGGAGGTCTGAAGCTTTCTTT	CASSLGGRSEAFF